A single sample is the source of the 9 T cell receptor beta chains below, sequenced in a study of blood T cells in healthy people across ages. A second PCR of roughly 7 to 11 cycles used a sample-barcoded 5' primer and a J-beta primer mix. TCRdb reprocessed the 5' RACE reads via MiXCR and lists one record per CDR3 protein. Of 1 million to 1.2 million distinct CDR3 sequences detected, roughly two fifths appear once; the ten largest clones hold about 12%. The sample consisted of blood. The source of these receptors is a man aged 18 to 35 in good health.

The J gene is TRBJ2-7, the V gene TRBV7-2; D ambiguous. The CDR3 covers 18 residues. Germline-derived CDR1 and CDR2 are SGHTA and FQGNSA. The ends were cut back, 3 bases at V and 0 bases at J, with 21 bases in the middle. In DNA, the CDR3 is TGTGCCAGCAGCTTTAACCTTCCAGGCGGCTCCAGCTCCTACGAGCAGTACTTC. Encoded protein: CASSFNLPGGSSSYEQYF.

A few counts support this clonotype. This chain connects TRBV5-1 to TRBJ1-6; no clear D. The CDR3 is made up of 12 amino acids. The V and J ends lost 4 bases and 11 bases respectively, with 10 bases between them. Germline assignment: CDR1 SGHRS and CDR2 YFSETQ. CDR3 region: CASSQLRPPLHF. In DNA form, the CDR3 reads TGCGCCAGCAGCCAGTTACGTCCACCCCTCCACTTT. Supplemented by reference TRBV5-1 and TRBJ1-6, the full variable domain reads KAGVTQTPRYLIKTRGQQVTLSCSPISGHRSVSWYQQTPGQGLQFLFEYFSETQRNKGNFPGRFSGRQFSNSRSEMNVSTLELGDSALYLCASSQLRPPLHFGNGTRLTVT.

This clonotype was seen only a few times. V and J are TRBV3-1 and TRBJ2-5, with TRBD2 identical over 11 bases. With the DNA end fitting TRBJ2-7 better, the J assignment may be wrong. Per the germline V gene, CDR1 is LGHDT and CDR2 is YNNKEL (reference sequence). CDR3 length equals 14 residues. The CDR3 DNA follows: TGTGCCAGCAGCCCGCGACTAGCGGGGTACGAGCAGTACTTC. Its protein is CASSPRLAGYEQYF.

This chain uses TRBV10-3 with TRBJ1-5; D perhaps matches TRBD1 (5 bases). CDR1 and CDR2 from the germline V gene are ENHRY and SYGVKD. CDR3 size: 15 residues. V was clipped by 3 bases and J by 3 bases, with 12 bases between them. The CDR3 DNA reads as TGTGCCATCAGTGATAGCCAGGGTAACAATCAGCCCCAGCATTTT. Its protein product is CAISDSQGNNQPQHF.

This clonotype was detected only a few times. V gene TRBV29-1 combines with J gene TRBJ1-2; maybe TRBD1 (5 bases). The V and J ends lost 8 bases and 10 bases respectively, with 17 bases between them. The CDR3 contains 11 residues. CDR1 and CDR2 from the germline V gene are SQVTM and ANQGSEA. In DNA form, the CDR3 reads TGCAGCTTCTTAATCGGGACGTACTACACCTTC. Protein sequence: CSFLIGTYYTF.

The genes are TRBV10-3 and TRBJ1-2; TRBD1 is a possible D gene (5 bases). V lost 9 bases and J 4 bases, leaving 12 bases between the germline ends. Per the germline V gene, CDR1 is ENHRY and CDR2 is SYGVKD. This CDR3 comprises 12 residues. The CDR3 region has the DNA TGTGCCATAGAGGACGGGACCTATGGCTACACCTTC. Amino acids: CAIEDGTYGYTF.

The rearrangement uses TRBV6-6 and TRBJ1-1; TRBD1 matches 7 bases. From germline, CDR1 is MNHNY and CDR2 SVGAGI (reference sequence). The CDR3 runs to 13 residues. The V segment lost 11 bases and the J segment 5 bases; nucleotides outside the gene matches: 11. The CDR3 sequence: CAADRQGFTEAFF. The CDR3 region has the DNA TGTGCCGCGGACCGACAGGGATTTACTGAAGCTTTCTTT.

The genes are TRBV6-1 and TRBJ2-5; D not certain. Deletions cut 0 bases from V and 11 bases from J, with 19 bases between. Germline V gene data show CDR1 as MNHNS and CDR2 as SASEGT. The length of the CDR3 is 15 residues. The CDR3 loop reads CASSEAYRVVNEQYF. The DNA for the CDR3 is TGTGCCAGCAGTGAAGCGTACCGGGTGGTCAATGAGCAGTACTTC.

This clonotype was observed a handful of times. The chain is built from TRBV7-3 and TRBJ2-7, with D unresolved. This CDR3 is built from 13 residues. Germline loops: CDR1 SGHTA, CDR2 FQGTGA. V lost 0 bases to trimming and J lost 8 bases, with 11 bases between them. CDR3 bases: TGTGCCAGCAGCTTAACGGAAATAGACAAGCAGTACTTC. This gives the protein CASSLTEIDKQYF.